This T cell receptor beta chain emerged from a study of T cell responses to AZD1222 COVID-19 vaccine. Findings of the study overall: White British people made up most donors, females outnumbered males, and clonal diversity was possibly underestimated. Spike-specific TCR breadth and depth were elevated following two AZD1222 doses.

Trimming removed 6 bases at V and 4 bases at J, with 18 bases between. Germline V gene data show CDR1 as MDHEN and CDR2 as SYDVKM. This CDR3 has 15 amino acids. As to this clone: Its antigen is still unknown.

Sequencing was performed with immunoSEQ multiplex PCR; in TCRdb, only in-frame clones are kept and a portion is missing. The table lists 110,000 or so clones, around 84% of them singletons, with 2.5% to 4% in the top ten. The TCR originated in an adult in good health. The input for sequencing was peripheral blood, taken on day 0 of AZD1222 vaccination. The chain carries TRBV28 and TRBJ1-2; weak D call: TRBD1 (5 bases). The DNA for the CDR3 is TGTGCCAGCAGCATTGGAGGGGTGCAACCCTATGGCTACACCTTC. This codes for CASSIGGVQPYGYTF.